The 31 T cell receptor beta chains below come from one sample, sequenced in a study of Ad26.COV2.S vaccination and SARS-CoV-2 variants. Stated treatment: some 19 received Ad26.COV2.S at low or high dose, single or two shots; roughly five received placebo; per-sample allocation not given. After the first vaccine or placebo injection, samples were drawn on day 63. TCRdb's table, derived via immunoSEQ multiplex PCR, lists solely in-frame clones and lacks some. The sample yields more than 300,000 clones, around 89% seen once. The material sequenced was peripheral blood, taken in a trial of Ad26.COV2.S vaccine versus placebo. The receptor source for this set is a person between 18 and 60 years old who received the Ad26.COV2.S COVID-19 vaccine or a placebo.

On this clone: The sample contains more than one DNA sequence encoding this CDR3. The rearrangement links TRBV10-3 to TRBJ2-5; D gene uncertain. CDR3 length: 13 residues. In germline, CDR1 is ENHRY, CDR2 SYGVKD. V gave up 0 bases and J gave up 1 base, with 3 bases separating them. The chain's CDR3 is CAISESRQETQYF. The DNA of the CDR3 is TGTGCCATCAGTGAGTCCCGCCAAGAGACCCAGTACTTC.

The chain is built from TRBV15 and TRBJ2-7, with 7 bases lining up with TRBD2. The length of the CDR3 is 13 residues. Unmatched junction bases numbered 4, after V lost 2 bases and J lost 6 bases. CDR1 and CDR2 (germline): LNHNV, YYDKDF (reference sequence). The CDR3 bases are TGTGCCACCAGCAGATTAAGCGGGGTCGAGCAGTACTTC. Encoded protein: CATSRLSGVEQYF.

The CDR3 here is CSVAEMYEQYF. The CDR3 region has the DNA TGCAGCGTTGCCGAGATGTACGAGCAGTACTTC. This chain joins TRBV29-1 and TRBJ2-7, with D uncertain. The CDR3 covers 11 residues. In germline, CDR1 is SQVTM, CDR2 ANQGSEA. V was cut by 4 bases and J by 4 bases, with 8 bases left in between.

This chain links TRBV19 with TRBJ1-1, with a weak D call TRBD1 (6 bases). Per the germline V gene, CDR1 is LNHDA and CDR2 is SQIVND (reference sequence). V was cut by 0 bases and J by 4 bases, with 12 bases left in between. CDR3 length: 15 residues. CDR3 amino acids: CASSIDGGGGTEAFF. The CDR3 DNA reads TGTGCCAGTAGTATAGACGGGGGCGGTGGCACTGAAGCTTTCTTT.

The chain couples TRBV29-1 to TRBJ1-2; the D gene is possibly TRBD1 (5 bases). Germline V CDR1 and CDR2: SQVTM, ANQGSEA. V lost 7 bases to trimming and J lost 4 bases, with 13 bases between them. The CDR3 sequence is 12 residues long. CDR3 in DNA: TGCAGCGCCGAGGACGGGGGCTATGGCTACACCTTC. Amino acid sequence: CSAEDGGYGYTF.

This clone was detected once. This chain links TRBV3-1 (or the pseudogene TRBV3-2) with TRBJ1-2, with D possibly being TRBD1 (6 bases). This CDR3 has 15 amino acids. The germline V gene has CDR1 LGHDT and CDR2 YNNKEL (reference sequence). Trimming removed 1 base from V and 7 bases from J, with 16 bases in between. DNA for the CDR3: TGTGCCAGCAGCCAAGTCTCAGGGGCTCTAGGTGGCTACACCTTC. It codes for CASSQVSGALGGYTF.

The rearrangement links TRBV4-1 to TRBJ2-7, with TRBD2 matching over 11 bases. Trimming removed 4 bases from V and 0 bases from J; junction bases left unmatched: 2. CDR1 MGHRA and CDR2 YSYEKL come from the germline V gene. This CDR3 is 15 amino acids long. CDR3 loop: CASSRTSGGSYEQYF. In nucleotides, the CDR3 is TGCGCCAGCAGCCGAACTAGCGGGGGCTCCTACGAGCAGTACTTC.

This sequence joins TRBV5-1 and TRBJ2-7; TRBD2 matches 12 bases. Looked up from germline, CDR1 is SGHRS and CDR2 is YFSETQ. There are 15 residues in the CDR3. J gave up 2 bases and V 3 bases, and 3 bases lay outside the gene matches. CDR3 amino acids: CASSSASGRAYEQYF. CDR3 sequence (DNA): TGCGCCAGCAGCTCGGCTAGCGGGAGGGCCTACGAGCAGTACTTC.

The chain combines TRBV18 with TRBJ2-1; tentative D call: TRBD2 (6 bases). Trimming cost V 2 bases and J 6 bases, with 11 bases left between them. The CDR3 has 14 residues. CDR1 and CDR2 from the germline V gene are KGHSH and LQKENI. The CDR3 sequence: CASSPRGGTNEQFF. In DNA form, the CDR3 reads TGTGCCAGCTCACCAAGGGGCGGGACCAATGAGCAGTTCTTC.

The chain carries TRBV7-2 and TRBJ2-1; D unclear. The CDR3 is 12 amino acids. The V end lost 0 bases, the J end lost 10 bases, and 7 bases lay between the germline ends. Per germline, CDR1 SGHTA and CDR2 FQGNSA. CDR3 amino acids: CASSLATVEQFF. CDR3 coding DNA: TGTGCCAGCAGCTTAGCTACCGTAGAGCAGTTCTTC.

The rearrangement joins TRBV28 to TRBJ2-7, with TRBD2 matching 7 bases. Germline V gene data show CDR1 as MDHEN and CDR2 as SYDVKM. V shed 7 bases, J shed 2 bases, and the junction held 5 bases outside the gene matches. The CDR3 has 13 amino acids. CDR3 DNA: TGTGCCAGCACCAGGACTAGTCCCTACGAGCAGTACTTC. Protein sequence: CASTRTSPYEQYF.

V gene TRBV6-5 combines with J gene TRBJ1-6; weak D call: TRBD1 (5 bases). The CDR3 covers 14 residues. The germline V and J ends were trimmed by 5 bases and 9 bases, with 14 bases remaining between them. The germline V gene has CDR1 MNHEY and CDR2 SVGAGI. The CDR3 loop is CASSTQGDGSPLHF. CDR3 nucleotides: TGTGCCAGCAGTACCCAGGGTGATGGTTCACCCCTCCACTTT.

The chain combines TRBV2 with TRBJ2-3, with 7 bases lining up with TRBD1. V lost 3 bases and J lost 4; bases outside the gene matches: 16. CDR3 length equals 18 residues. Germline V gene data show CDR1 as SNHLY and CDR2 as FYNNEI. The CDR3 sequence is CASSDPLNRGRGSDTQYF. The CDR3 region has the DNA TGTGCCAGCAGTGATCCCTTAAACAGGGGACGGGGCTCAGATACGCAGTATTTT.

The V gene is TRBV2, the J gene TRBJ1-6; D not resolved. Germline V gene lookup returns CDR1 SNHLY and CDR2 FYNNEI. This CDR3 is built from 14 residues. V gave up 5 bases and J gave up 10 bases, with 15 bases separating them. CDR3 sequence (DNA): TGTGCCAGCAGTCGACTCGGGGAGCGCTCACCCCTCCACTTT. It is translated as CASSRLGERSPLHF. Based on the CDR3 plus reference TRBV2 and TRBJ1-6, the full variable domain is EPEVTQTPSHQVTQMGQEVILRCVPISNHLYFYWYRQILGQKVEFLVSFYNNEISEKSEIFDDQFSVERPDGSNFTLKIRSTKLEDSAMYFCASSRLGERSPLHFGNGTRLTVT.

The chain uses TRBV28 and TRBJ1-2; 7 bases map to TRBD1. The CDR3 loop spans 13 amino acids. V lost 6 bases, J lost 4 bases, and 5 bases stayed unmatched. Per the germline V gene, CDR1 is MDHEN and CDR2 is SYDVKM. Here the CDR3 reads CASRPQGIYGYTF. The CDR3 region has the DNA TGTGCCAGCAGACCACAGGGGATCTATGGCTACACCTTC.

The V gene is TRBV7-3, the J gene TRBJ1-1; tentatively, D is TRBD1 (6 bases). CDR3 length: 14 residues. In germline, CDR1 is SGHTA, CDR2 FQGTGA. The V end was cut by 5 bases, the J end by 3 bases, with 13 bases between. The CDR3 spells CASSPTGGDTEAFF. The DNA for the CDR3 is TGTGCCAGCAGCCCGACAGGCGGGGACACTGAAGCTTTCTTT.

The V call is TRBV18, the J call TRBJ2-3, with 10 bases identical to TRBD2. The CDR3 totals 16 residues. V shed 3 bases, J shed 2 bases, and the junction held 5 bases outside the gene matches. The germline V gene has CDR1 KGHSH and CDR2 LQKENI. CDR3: CASSPSSGGLTDTQYF. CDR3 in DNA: TGTGCCAGCTCACCCTCTAGCGGGGGTCTCACAGATACGCAGTATTTT.

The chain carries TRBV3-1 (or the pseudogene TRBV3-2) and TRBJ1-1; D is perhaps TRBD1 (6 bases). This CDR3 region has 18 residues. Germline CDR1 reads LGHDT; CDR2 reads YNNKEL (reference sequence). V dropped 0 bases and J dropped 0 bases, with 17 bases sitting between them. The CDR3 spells CASSQDRNRDHMNTEAFF. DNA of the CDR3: TGTGCCAGCAGCCAAGATAGGAACAGGGACCATATGAACACTGAAGCTTTCTTT.

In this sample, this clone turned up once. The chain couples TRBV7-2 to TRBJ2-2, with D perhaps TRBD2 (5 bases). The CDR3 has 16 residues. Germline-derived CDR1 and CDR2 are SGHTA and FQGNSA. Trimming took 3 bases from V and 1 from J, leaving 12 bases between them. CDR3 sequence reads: CASSFFTGMNTGELFF. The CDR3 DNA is TGTGCCAGCAGCTTCTTCACCGGGATGAACACCGGGGAGCTGTTTTTT.

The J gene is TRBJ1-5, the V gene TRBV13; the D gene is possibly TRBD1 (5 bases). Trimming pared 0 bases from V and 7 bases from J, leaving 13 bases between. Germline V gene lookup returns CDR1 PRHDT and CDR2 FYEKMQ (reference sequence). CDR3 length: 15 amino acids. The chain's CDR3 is CASSLGRRDVQPQHF. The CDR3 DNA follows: TGTGCCAGCAGCTTAGGTCGTAGGGACGTACAGCCCCAGCATTTT.

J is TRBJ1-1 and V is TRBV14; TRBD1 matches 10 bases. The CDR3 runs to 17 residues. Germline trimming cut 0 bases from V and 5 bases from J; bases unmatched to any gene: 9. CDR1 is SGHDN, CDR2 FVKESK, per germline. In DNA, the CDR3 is TGTGCCAGCAGCCAAGAGGGACAGGGGAGGTCCGGGACTGAAGCTTTCTTT. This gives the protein CASSQEGQGRSGTEAFF.

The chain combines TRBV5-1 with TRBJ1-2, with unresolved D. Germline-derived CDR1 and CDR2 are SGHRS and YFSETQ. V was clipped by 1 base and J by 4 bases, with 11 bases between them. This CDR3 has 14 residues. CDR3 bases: TGCGCCAGCAGCTTGCGGGGATTGGGCTATGGCTACACCTTC. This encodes CASSLRGLGYGYTF.

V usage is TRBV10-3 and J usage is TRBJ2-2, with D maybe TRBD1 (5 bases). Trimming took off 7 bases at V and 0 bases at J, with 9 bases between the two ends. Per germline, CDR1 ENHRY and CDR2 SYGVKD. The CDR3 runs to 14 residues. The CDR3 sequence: CAITPDTNTGELFF. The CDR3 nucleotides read TGTGCCATCACCCCGGACACGAACACCGGGGAGCTGTTTTTT.

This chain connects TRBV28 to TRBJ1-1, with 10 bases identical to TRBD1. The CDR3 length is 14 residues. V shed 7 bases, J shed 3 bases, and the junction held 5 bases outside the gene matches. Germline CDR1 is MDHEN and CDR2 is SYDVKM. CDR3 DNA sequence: TGTGCCAGCACCCGGACAGGGGGAGACACTGAAGCTTTCTTT. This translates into CASTRTGGDTEAFF.

The DNA for the CDR3 is TGTGCCAGCAGCTTGGTAACGCTAGCGGGACCACAAGAGACCCAGTACTTC. Protein product: CASSLVTLAGPQETQYF. The chain is built from TRBV5-4 and TRBJ2-5, with 9 bases lining up with TRBD2. The CDR3 runs 17 residues. Germline CDR1 and CDR2: SGHNT and YYREEE (reference sequence). Trimming took 0 bases from V and 2 from J; bases not matched to a gene: 8. Supplemented by reference TRBV5-4 and TRBJ2-5, the full variable domain reads ETGVTQSPTHLIKTRGQQVTLRCSSQSGHNTVSWYQQALGQGPQFIFQYYREEENGRGNFPPRFSGLQFPNYSSELNVNALELDDSALYLCASSLVTLAGPQETQYFGPGTRLLVL.

CDR3 loop: CASSAGTGNTGELFF. CDR3 coding DNA: TGTGCCAGCAGCGCCGGGACAGGGAACACCGGGGAGCTGTTTTTT. This chain joins TRBV9 and TRBJ2-2; 8 bases line up with TRBD1. V lost 3 bases, J lost 1 base, and 2 bases stayed unmatched. Germline CDR1 is SGDLS and CDR2 is YYNGEE. CDR3 size: 15 residues.

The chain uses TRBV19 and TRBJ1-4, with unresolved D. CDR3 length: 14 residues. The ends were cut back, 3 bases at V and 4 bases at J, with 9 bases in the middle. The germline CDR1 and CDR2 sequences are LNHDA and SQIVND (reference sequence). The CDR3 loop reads CASSMGQSNEKLFF. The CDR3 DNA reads TGTGCCAGTAGTATGGGTCAGAGTAATGAAAAACTGTTTTTT.

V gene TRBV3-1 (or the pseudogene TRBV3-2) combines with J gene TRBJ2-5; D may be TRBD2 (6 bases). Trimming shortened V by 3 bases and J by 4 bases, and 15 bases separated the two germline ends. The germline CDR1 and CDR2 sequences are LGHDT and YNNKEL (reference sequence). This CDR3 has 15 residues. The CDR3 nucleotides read TGTGCCAGCAGCCAGTCCCGGGACTCACTAGAGACCCAGTACTTC. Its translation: CASSQSRDSLETQYF.

The CDR3 DNA reads as TGTGCCAGCAGTCCAAGGGGACAGTTCTCCTACGAGCAGTACTTC. It is translated as CASSPRGQFSYEQYF. The chain combines TRBV28 with TRBJ2-7; 7 bases are shared with TRBD1. Germline CDR1 is MDHEN and CDR2 is SYDVKM. Germline trimming cut 5 bases from V and 0 bases from J; bases unmatched to any gene: 7. The CDR3 is made up of 15 amino acids.

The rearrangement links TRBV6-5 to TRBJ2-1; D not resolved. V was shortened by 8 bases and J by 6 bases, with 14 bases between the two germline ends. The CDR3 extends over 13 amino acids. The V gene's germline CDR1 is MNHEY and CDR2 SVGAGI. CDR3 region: CASQNPTANEQFF. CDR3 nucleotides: TGTGCCAGCCAAAACCCGACTGCCAATGAGCAGTTCTTC.

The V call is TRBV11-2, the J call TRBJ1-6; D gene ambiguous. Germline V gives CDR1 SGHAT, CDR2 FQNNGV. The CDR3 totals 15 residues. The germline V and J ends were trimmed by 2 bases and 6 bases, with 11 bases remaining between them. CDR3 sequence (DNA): TGTGCCAGCAGCTTATTAGGCAGGACTAATTCACCCCTCCACTTT. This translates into CASSLLGRTNSPLHF.